This T cell receptor (beta chain) emerged from a study of blood T cell repertoires in COVID-19. Overall study context: Spain, Italy and the United States supplied samples that represented acute and convalescent COVID-19.

Authors' data handling: For nucleated cells, counts were estimated from reference gene primer amplification. Assay: immunoSEQ multiplex PCR; the TCRdb copy retains only in-frame clones and omits some. V and J calls and clone size are copied from that table; D and trimming were computed from the DNA. The sample records approximately 24,000 clones, around 87% being singletons. The V end was cut by 6 bases, the J end by 1 base, with 15 bases between. Germline V gene lookup returns CDR1 SNHLY and CDR2 FYNNEI. The CDR3 sequence is 15 residues long. This clone was seen just once. This clonotype originated in a human donor with active COVID-19. The donor label of this sample is uncertain. The rearrangement uses TRBV2 and TRBJ2-5; tentatively, D is TRBD1 (6 bases). Sequences were obtained from peripheral blood. CDR3 in amino acids: CASRIDQGIQETQYF. The DNA of the CDR3 is TGTGCCAGCAGGATAGACCAGGGGATCCAAGAGACCCAGTACTTC.